The clone carrying this T cell receptor beta chain showed up just a few times. The antigen remains undetermined. TCRdb re-called the reads with MiXCR, one entry per CDR3 protein. The sample comprises around 280,000 distinct CDR3 sequences, about 13% of which are singletons, and around 9% rests with the top ten. The CDR3 has 14 amino acids. Trimming cost V 3 bases and J 7 bases, with 13 bases left between them. The data were obtained in a study of T cell repertoires in cytomegalovirus infection. Across the whole study: Signatures in public TCR beta sequences pointed to both CMV infection and matching HLA type.

Study-level results: Summed frequency of shared TCR beta families picked out CMV carriers who also had the relevant HLA. HLA-C-restricted, CMV-specific TCR beta clonotypes were dominant ex vivo.

The sequence came from a human donor in good health (CMV status not recorded). Some clones in this sample may be carry-over from other donors' samples. Sample: PBMCs. This chain uses TRBV12-3 or TRBV12-4 with TRBJ2-1; maybe TRBD1 (7 bases). This CDR3 is CASSFRGARNEQFF. CDR3 sequence (DNA): TGTGCCAGCAGTTTCAGGGGGGCGAGGAATGAGCAGTTCTTC.